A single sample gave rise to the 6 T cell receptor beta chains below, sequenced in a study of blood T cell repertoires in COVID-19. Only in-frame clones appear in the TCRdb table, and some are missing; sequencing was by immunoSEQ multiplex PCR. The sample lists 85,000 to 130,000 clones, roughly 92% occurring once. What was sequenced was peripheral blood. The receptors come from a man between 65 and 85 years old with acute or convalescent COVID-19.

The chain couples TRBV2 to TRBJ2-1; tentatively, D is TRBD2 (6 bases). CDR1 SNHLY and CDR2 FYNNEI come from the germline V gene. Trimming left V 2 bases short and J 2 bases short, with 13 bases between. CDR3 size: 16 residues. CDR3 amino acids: CASSERGTATYNEQFF. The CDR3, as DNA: TGTGCCAGCAGTGAAAGAGGGACTGCCACCTACAATGAGCAGTTCTTC.

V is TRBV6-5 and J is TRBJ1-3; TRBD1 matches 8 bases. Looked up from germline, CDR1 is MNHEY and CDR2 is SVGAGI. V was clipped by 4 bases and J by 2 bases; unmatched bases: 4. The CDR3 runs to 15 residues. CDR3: CASSFGRGPGNTIYF. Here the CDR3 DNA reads TGTGCCAGCAGTTTTGGCAGGGGGCCTGGAAACACCATATATTTT.

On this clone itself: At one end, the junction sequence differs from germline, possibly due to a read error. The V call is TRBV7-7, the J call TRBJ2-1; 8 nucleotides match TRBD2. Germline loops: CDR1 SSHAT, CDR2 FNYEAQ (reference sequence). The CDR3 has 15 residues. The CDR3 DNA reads TGTGCTAGCAGCTTAGGGGGACTAGGGTACAATGAGCAGTTCTTC. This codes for CASSLGGLGYNEQFF.

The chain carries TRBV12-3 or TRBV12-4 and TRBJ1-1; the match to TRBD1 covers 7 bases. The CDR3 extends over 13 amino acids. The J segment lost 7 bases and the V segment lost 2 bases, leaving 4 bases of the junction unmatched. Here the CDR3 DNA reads TGTGCCAGCAGTTTAAGACGACAGGGTGAAGCTTTCTTT. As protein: CASSLRRQGEAFF.

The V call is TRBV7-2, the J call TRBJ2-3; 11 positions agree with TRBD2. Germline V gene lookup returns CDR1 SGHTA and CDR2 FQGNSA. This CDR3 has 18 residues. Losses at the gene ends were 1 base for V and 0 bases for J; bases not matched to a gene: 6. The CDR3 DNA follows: TGTGCCAGCAGCTTAGTACTAGCGGGAGAGTCTAGCACAGATACGCAGTATTTT. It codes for CASSLVLAGESSTDTQYF.

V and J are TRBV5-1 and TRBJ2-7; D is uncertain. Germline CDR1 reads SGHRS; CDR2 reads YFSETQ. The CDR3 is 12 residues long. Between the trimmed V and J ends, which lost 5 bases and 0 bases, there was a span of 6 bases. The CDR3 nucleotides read TGCGCCAGCAGGACAATCTCCTACGAGCAGTACTTC. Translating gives CASRTISYEQYF.